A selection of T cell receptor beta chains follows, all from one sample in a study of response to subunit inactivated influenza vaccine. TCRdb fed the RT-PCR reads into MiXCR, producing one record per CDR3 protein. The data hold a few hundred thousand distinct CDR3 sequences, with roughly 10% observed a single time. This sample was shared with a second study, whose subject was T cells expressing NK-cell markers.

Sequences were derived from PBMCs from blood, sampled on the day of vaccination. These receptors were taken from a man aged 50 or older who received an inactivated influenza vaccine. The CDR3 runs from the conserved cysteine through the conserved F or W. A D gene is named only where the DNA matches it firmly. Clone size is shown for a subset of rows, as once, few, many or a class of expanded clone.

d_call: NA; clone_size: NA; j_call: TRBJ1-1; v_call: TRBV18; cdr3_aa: CASSDGARNTEAFF; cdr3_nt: TGTGCCAGCTCAGACGGGGCAAGGAACACTGAAGCTTTCTTT
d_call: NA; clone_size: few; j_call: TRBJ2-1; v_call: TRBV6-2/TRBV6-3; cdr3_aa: CASNDEVEYNEQFF; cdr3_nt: TGTGCCAGCAACGACGAGGTGGAGTACAATGAGCAGTTCTTC
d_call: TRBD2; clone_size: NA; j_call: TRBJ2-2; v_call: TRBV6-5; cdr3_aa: CASSYNWGGTGELFF; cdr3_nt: TGTGCCAGCAGTTACAACTGGGGGGGGACCGGGGAGCTGTTTTTT
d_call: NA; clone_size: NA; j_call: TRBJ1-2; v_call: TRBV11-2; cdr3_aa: CASSPLRGPYGYTF; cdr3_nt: TGTGCCAGCAGCCCACTCAGGGGCCCTTATGGCTACACCTTC
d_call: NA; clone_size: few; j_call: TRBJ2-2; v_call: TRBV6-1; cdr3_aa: CAARGSRDTGELFF; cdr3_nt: TGTGCCGCCCGGGGGTCCCGAGACACCGGGGAGCTGTTTTTT
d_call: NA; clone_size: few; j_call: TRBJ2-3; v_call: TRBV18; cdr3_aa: CASSPGRYNTDTQYF; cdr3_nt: TGTGCCAGCTCACCGGGGCGATACAACACAGATACGCAGTATTTT
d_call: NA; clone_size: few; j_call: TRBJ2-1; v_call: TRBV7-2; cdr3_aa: CASTPETGSYNEQFF; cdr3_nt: TGTGCCAGCACCCCAGAGACAGGCTCCTACAATGAGCAGTTCTTC
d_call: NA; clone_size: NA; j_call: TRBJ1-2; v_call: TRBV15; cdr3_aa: CATSRDHTGSYGYTF; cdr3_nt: TGTGCCACCAGCAGAGATCATACAGGGTCGTATGGCTACACCTTC
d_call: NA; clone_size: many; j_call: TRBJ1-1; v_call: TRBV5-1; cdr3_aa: CASSSAGGTEAFF; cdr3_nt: TGCGCCAGCAGCTCAGCGGGTGGCACTGAAGCTTTCTTT
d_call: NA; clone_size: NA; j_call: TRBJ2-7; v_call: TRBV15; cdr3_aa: CATSREPAYEQYF; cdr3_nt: TGTGCCACCAGCAGGGAGCCGGCCTACGAGCAGTACTTC
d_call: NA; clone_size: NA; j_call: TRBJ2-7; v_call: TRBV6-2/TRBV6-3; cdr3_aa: CASSYSPLLEQYF; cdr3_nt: TGTGCCAGCAGTTACTCCCCTCTCCTTGAGCAGTACTTC
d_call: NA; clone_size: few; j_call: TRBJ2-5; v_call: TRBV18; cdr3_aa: CASSYSGRQETQYF; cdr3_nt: TGTGCCAGCTCATACTCGGGGCGTCAAGAGACCCAGTACTTC
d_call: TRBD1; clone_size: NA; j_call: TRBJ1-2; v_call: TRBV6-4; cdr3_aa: CASSDSRTGVYGYTF; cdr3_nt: TGTGCCAGCAGTGACTCCCGGACAGGGGTCTATGGCTACACCTTC
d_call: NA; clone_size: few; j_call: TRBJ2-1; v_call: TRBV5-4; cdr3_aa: CASSFDWRTYNEQFF; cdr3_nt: TGTGCCAGCAGCTTTGACTGGCGGACCTACAATGAGCAGTTCTTC
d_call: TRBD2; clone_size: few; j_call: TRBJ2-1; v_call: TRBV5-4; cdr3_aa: CASSLLAGGLDEQFF; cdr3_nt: TGTGCCAGCAGCTTACTAGCGGGGGGTCTCGATGAGCAGTTCTTC
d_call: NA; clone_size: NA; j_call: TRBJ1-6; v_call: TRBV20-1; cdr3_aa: CSATTDPYSPLHF; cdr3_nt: TGCAGTGCTACCACGGACCCTTATTCACCCCTCCACTTT
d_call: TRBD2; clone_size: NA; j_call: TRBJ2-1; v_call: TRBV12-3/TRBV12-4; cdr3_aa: CAFCFVGLAGGPGLNEQFF; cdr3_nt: TGTGCCTTCTGTTTCGTGGGACTAGCGGGAGGGCCCGGCCTGAATGAGCAGTTCTTC
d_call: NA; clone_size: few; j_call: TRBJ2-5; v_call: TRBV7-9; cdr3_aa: CASSPETQYF; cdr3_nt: TGTGCCAGCAGCCCGGAGACCCAGTACTTC
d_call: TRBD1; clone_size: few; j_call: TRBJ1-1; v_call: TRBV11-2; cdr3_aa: CASSQIDRAEAFF; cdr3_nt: TGTGCCAGCAGCCAGATAGACAGGGCTGAAGCTTTCTTT
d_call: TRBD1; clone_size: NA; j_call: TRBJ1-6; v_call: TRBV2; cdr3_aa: CASSEDRGWNSPLHF; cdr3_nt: TGTGCCAGCAGTGAGGACAGGGGGTGGAATTCACCCCTCCACTTT
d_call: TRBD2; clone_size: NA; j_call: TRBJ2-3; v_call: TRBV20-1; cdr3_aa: CSAPRSSGRGSTDTQYF; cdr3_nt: TGCAGTGCTCCTAGGAGTAGCGGGAGGGGAAGCACAGATACGCAGTATTTT
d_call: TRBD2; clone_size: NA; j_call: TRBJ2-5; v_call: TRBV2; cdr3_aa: CASKPRGGWETQYF; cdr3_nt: TGTGCCAGCAAGCCCCGGGGGGGCTGGGAGACCCAGTACTTC
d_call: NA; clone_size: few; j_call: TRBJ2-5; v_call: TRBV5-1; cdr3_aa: CASSLGWVGNQETQYF; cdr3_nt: TGCGCCAGCAGCTTGGGCTGGGTGGGGAACCAAGAGACCCAGTACTTC
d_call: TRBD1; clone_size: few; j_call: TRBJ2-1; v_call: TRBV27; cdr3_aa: CASSFGTGGPNEQFF; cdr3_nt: TGTGCCAGCAGTTTCGGGACAGGGGGCCCCAATGAGCAGTTCTTC
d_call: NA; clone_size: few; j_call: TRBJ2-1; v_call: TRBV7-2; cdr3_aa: CASSYGAWQFF; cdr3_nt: TGTGCCAGCAGCTATGGGGCTTGGCAGTTCTTC
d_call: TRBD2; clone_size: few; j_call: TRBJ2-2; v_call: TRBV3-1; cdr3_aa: CASSQDLRLAGRAGELFF; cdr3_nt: TGTGCCAGCAGCCAAGATCTTCGGCTAGCGGGAAGGGCCGGGGAGCTGTTTTTT
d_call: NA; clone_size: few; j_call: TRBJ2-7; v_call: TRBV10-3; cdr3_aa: CAISESYSSSYEQYF; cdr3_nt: TGTGCCATCAGTGAGTCGTATAGTAGCTCCTACGAGCAGTACTTC
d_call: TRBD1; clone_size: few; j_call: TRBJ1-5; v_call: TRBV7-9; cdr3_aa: CASSLTGAAGNQPQHF; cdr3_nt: TGTGCCAGCAGCTTAACAGGGGCAGCAGGCAATCAGCCCCAGCATTTT
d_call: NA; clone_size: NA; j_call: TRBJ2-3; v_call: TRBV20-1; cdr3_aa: CSARNFGTDTQYF; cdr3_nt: TGCAGTGCTAGGAACTTCGGGACAGATACGCAGTATTTT
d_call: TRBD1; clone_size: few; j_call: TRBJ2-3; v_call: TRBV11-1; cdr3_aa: CASSLWLGQGIKRSSTDTQYF; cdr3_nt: TGTGCCAGCAGCTTATGGTTAGGACAGGGGATAAAGCGGAGTAGCACAGATACGCAGTATTTT
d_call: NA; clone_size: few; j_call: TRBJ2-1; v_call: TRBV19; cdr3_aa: CASRMGLTPNEQFF; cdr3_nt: TGTGCCAGTAGAATGGGACTTACTCCCAATGAGCAGTTCTTC
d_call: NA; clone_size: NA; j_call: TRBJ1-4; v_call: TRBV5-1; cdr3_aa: CASSLGRGGPPEKLFF; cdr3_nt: TGCGCCAGCAGCTTGGGGCGGGGAGGTCCCCCTGAAAAACTGTTTTTT
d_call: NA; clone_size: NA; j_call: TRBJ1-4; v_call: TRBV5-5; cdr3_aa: CASSYGGTSPSTNEKLFF; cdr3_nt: TGTGCCAGCAGTTACGGCGGGACATCCCCCTCAACTAATGAAAAACTGTTTTTT
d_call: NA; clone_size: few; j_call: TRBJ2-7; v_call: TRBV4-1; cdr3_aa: CASSQEQVPSYEQYF; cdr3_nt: TGCGCCAGCAGCCAAGAGCAGGTCCCCTCCTACGAGCAGTACTTC
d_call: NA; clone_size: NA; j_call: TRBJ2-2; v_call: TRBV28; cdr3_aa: CASSLRGQRGSAGELFF; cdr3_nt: TGTGCCAGCAGTTTAAGGGGGCAGCGGGGGAGCGCTGGGGAGCTGTTTTTT
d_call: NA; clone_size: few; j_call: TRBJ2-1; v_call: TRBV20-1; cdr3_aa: CSAKALGEDYNEQFF; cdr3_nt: TGCAGTGCTAAGGCATTGGGGGAGGACTACAATGAGCAGTTCTTC
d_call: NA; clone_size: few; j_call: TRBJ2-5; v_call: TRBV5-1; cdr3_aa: CASSLAVSAQETQYF; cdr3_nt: TGCGCCAGCAGCTTGGCCGTTAGCGCCCAAGAGACCCAGTACTTC
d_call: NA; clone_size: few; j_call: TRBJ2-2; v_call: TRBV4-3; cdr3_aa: CASSQGVWNTGELFF; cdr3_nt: TGCGCCAGCAGCCAAGGGGTCTGGAACACCGGGGAGCTGTTTTTT
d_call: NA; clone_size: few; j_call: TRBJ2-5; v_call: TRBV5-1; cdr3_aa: CASSYLGGETQYF; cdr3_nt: TGCGCCAGCAGCTACCTGGGGGGAGAGACCCAGTACTTC
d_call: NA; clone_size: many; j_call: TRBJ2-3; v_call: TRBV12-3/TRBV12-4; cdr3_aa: CASSSRLWGSSTDTQYF; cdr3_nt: TGTGCCAGCAGCTCGAGATTGTGGGGCTCTAGCACAGATACGCAGTATTTT
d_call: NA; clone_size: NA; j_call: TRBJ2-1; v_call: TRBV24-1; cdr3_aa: CATSGVGGEQFF; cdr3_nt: TGTGCCACCAGTGGGGTCGGCGGTGAGCAGTTCTTC
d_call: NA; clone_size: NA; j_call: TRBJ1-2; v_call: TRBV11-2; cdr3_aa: CASSGPGLGYTF; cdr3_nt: TGTGCCTCTAGCGGACCCGGGCTCGGCTACACCTTC
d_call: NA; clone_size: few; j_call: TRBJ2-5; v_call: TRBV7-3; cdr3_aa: CASSFTGSRETQYF; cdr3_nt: TGTGCCAGCAGCTTTACAGGGAGTCGAGAGACCCAGTACTTC
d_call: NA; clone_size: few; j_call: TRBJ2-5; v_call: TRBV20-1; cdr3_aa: CSAGRRTRGETQYF; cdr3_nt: TGCAGTGCTGGCCGGAGGACAAGGGGGGAGACCCAGTACTTC
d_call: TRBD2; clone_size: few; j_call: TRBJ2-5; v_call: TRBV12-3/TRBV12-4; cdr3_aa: CATKRTSGMKTQYF; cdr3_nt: TGTGCCACGAAAAGGACTAGCGGCATGAAGACCCAGTACTTC
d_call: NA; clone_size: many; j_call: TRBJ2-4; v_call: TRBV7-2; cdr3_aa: CASSLALVARAKNIQYF; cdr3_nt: TGTGCCAGCAGCTTAGCGCTGGTGGCGAGGGCCAAAAACATTCAGTACTTC
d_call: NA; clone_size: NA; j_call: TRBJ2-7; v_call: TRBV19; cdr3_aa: CASSIRPGFYEQYF; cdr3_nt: TGTGCCAGTAGTATTCGGCCAGGGTTCTACGAGCAGTACTTC
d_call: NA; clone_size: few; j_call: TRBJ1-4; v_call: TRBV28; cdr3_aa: CASTLPRGGNNEKLFF; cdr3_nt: TGTGCCAGCACCCTCCCGCGGGGGGGCAATAATGAAAAACTGTTTTTT